The 3 T cell receptor beta chains in this list originate from one sample, sequenced in a study of cytomegalovirus exposure and HLA in healthy donors. PCR primers comprised 60 Vbeta and 13 Jbeta primers. Sequencing used immunoSEQ multiplex PCR; TCRdb keeps in-frame clones, though not all of them. The sample lists around 90,000 clones; roughly 80% were seen once. Sequenced material: PBMCs. The receptors stem from a human donor in good health.

V and J are TRBV7-3 and TRBJ2-2, with 7 positions matching TRBD1. The J segment lost 4 bases and the V segment lost 7 bases, leaving 6 bases of the junction unmatched. Germline V CDR1 and CDR2: SGHTA, FQGTGA. The CDR3 spans 14 residues. The CDR3 reads CASNQGVGTGELFF. The DNA of the CDR3 is TGTGCCAGCAACCAGGGGGTGGGCACCGGGGAGCTGTTTTTT.

The chain uses TRBV28 and TRBJ1-2, with 7 bases aligning to TRBD1. CDR3 size: 15 residues. In germline, CDR1 is MDHEN, CDR2 SYDVKM. Trimming removed 7 bases from V and 4 bases from J; junction bases left unmatched: 12. Here the CDR3 reads CASNPRGGVSYGYTF. CDR3 nucleotide sequence: TGTGCCAGCAACCCAAGAGGGGGCGTGTCCTATGGCTACACCTTC.

This clone was seen a single time. The chain links TRBV6-5 to TRBJ1-6; 7 nucleotides agree with TRBD1. CDR3 length equals 14 residues. The V gene end was trimmed by 5 bases and the J gene end by 4 bases; junction bases not matched to a gene: 2. The germline gives CDR1 MNHEY, CDR2 SVGAGI. The CDR3 is CASSRQGYNSPLHF. In nucleotides, the CDR3 is TGTGCCAGCAGTCGACAGGGTTATAATTCACCCCTCCACTTT.